This note documents a single T cell receptor beta chain sequence. This entry belongs to a study of blood T cell repertoires in COVID-19. Study-wide context: Samples representing acute and convalescent COVID-19 were sourced from the United States, Italy and Spain. PBMCs, B-cell-depleted T cells, or T cells were the source of the cDNA or gDNA that made up the material.

Trimming stripped 1 base from V and 4 bases from J, with 10 bases between. The CDR3 loop spans 14 amino acids. Germline assignment: CDR1 SGHRS and CDR2 YFSETQ. Original methodology: Amplified reference gene primers provided the basis for estimating nucleated cell counts. The repertoire was sequenced with immunoSEQ multiplex PCR; TCRdb's copy has only in-frame clones and lacks some. The V and J calls and clone size are taken from that table; D and trimming were inferred from the DNA. The sample holds about 58,000 clones, 75% to 90% seen once. Sequencing used peripheral blood. The chain couples TRBV5-1 to TRBJ2-3; D is unresolved. The clonotype originates from a woman in her seventies with active COVID-19. CDR3 in DNA: TGCGCCAGCAGCTTGCTTAATCCCGCAGATACGCAGTATTTT. Translating it yields CASSLLNPADTQYF.